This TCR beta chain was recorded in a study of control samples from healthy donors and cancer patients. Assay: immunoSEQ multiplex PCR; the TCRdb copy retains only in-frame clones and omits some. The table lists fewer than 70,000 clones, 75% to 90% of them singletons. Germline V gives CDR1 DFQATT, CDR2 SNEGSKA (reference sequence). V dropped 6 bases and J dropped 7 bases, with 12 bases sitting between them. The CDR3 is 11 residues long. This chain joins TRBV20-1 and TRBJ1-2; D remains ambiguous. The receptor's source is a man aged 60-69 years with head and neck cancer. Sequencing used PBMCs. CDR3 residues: CSASTSGGYTF. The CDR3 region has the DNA TGCAGTGCGTCAACCTCGGGTGGCTACACCTTC.